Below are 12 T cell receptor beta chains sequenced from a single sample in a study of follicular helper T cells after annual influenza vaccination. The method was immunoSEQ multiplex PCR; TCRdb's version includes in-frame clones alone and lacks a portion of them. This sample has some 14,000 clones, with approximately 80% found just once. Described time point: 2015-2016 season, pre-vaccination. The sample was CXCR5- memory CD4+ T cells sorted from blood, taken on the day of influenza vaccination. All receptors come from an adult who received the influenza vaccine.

The DNA for the CDR3 is TGTGCCAGCTCACTACAACCGGACCATCCGCCCACAGATACGCAGTATTTT. Encoded protein: CASSLQPDHPPTDTQYF. J is TRBJ2-3 and V is TRBV18; D is undetermined. The V end was cut by 4 bases, the J end by 2 bases, with 19 bases between. Germline V gives CDR1 KGHSH, CDR2 LQKENI. The CDR3 contains 17 residues.

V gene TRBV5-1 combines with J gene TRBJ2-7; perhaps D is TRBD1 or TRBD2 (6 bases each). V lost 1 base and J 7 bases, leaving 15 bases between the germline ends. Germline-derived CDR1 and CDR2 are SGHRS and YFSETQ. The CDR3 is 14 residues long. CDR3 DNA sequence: TGCGCCAGCAGCTTGATGGGGGGCCAGCGGGAGCAGTACTTC. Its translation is CASSLMGGQREQYF.

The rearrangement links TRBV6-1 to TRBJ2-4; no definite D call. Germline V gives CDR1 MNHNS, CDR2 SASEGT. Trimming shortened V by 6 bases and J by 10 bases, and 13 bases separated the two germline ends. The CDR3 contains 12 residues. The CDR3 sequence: CASSLQTEIQYF. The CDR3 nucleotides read TGTGCCAGCAGCTTACAGACGGAAATTCAGTACTTC.

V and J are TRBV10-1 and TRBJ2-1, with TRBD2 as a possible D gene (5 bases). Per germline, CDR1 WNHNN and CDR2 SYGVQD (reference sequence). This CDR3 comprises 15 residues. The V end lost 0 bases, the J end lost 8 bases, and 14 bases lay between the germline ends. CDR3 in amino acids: CASSESGLGADEQFF. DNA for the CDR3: TGCGCCAGCAGTGAGTCAGGACTGGGCGCCGATGAGCAGTTCTTC.

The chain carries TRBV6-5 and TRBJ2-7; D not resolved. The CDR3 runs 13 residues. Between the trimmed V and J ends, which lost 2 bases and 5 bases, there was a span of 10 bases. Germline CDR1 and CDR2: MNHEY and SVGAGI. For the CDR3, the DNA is TGTGCCAGCAGTTACGAAAGATACCACGAGCAGTACTTC. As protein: CASSYERYHEQYF.

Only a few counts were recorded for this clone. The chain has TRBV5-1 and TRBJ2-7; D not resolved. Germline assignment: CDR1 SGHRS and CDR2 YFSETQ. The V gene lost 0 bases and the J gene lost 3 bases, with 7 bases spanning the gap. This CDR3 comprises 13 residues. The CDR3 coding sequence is TGCGCCAGCAGCTTGGTTGGTTTCTACGAGCAGTACTTC. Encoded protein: CASSLVGFYEQYF.

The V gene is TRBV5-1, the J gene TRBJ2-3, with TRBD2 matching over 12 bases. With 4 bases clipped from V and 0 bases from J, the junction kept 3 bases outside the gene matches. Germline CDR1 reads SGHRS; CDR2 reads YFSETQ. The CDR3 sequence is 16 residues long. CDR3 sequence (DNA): TGCGCCAGCAGCCCTACTAGCGGGGGGAGCACAGATACGCAGTATTTT. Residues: CASSPTSGGSTDTQYF.

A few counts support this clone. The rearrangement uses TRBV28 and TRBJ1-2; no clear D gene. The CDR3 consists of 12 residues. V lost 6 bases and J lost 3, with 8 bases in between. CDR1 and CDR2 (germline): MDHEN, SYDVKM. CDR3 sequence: CASSLLHYGYTF. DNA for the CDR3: TGTGCCAGCAGCCTCCTGCACTATGGCTACACCTTC.

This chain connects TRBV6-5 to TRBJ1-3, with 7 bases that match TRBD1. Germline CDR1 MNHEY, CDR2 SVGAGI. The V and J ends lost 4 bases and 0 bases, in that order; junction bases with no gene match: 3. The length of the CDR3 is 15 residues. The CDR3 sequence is CASSSRTGSGNTIYF. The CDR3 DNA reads TGTGCCAGCAGTTCCCGGACAGGCTCTGGAAACACCATATATTTT.

DNA of the CDR3: TGTGCCACCAGCAGAGATAAGTCCGCGTCTTCCTACACCTTC. Translated: CATSRDKSASSYTF. The chain couples TRBV15 to TRBJ1-2; D is uncertain. Trimming cost V 0 bases and J 10 bases, with 15 bases left between them. Looked up from germline, CDR1 is LNHNV and CDR2 is YYDKDF (reference sequence). The CDR3 spans 14 residues. Based on the CDR3 plus reference TRBV15 and TRBJ1-2, the full variable domain is DAMVIQNPRYQVTQFGKPVTLSCSQTLNHNVMYWYQQKSSQAPKLLFHYYDKDFNNEADTPDNFQSRRPNTSFCFLDIRSPGLGDTAMYLCATSRDKSASSYTFGSGTRLTVV.

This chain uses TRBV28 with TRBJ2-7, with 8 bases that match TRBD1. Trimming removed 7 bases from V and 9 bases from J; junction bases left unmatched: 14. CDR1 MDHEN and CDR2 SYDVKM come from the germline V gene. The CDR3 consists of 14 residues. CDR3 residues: CASTSDRAPLGQYF. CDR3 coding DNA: TGTGCCAGCACGTCGGACAGGGCCCCCCTAGGGCAGTACTTC.

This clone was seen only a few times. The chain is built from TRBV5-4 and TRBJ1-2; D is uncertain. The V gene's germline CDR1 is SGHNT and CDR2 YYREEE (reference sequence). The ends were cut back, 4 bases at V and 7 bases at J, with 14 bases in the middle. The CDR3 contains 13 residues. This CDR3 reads CASSPKVRSGYTF. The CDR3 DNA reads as TGTGCCAGCAGCCCAAAGGTTCGCAGTGGCTACACCTTC. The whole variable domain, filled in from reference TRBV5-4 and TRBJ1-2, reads ETGVTQSPTHLIKTRGQQVTLRCSSQSGHNTVSWYQQALGQGPQFIFQYYREEENGRGNFPPRFSGLQFPNYSSELNVNALELDDSALYLCASSPKVRSGYTFGSGTRLTVV.